This T cell receptor (beta chain) emerged from a study of blood T cells in healthy people across ages. Alongside a J-beta primer mix, a sample-barcoded 5' primer served in a second PCR lasting about 6 to 12 cycles. Every cDNA molecule bore a tag from a template-switch adaptor containing 12 random nucleotides. Any given sample supplied a minimum of 2.5 million CDR3-containing paired-end reads. TCRdb ran MiXCR on the 5' RACE reads and lists one entry per CDR3 protein. This table has 1.5 million to 2 million distinct CDR3 sequences, around 42% appearing once. PBMCs were isolated at a quantity of at least 7 million per sample. The length of the CDR3 is 16 residues. With V trimmed by 6 bases and J by 4 bases, 8 bases remained unmatched. Per the germline V gene, CDR1 is ENHRY and CDR2 is SYGVKD. General observations from the study: PBMCs went unsorted, and a conclusive naive versus antigen-experienced comparison was therefore prevented.

In its sample, this clonotype was seen a few times. No antigen is known for it. Sequences were obtained from blood. The chain joins TRBV10-3 to TRBJ2-2; 10 nucleotides line up with TRBD1. The clonotype was recovered from a human donor in good health. This CDR3 reads CAISGGTGVSTGELFF. The CDR3 nucleotides read TGTGCCATCAGCGGAGGGACAGGGGTGAGCACCGGGGAGCTGTTTTTT.